This section outlines one T cell receptor (beta chain) sequence together with its context. The sample belongs to a study of blood T cell repertoires in COVID-19. Study-wide context: T cells, B-cell-depleted T cells, or PBMCs provided the cDNA or gDNA that served as material.

Germline-derived CDR1 and CDR2 are MGHRA and YSYEKL. V gave up 1 base and J gave up 3 bases; unmatched junction bases: 10. The CDR3 has 18 residues. Using immunoSEQ multiplex PCR, the repertoire was profiled, and TCRdb retains in-frame clones only, with some absent. The data show about 200,000 clones, roughly nine tenths seen once. This sequence joins TRBV4-1 and TRBJ2-2; 8 nucleotides align to TRBD2. Sequenced input: peripheral blood. The receptor comes from a woman aged 45 to 65 with acute or convalescent COVID-19. The CDR3 DNA is TGCGCCAGCAGCCAAGTAGGTGTCCGGGGGGGGGACACCGGGGAGCTGTTTTTT. It specifies CASSQVGVRGGDTGELFF.